This is a list of T cell receptor beta chains from one sample in a study of PD-1 blockade in classical Hodgkin lymphoma. The protocol was immunoSEQ multiplex PCR, while the TCRdb copy is restricted to in-frame clones and leaves out a portion. The table lists approximately 100,000 clones, around 89% of them singletons. The input for sequencing was peripheral blood mononuclear cells (PBMCs), taken before the second cycle of nivolumab. The receptor source for this set is a human donor with classical Hodgkin lymphoma. Each CDR3 is given with its conserved first and last residue. The D gene is left open where the match is weak. Some rows mark clone size as missing; the rest say once, few, many or name a class of expanded clone.

clone_size: few; d_call: -; j_call: TRBJ2-7; v_call: TRBV9; cdr3_nt: TGTGCCAGCAGCCCCCACCCCGATAGACTTGGCGAGTACTTC; cdr3_aa: CASSPHPDRLGEYF
clone_size: few; d_call: -; j_call: TRBJ1-4; v_call: TRBV30; cdr3_nt: TGTGCCTGGGCACAGGGTACCGATGAAAAACTGTTTTTT; cdr3_aa: CAWAQGTDEKLFF
clone_size: -; d_call: TRBD2; j_call: TRBJ2-1; v_call: TRBV9; cdr3_nt: TGTGCCAGCAGCACAATACTAGCGGGGGGACTCAATGAGCAGTTCTTC; cdr3_aa: CASSTILAGGLNEQFF
clone_size: once; d_call: -; j_call: TRBJ1-2; v_call: TRBV6-5; cdr3_nt: TGTGCCAGCAGCATCGCCCGATTCTATGGCTACACCTTC; cdr3_aa: CASSIARFYGYTF
clone_size: -; d_call: -; j_call: TRBJ1-1; v_call: TRBV6-1; cdr3_nt: TGTGCCAGCAGTCTCCTGGACAGGAACACTGAAGCTTTCTTT; cdr3_aa: CASSLLDRNTEAFF
clone_size: -; d_call: -; j_call: TRBJ1-1; v_call: TRBV18; cdr3_nt: TGTGCCAGCTCACCCCTGCCAGGGACTGAAGCTTTCTTT; cdr3_aa: CASSPLPGTEAFF
clone_size: -; d_call: TRBD1; j_call: TRBJ2-7; v_call: TRBV18; cdr3_nt: TGTGCCAGCTCACCCGAGTTCGGGACAGGGTACTACGAGCAGTACTTC; cdr3_aa: CASSPEFGTGYYEQYF
clone_size: -; d_call: -; j_call: TRBJ2-1; v_call: TRBV6-6; cdr3_nt: TGTGCCAGCTCAGGGTATCTCAATGAGCAGTTCTTC; cdr3_aa: CASSGYLNEQFF
clone_size: -; d_call: -; j_call: TRBJ2-5; v_call: TRBV7-7; cdr3_nt: TGTGCCAGCAGCTTACTGTCTAGCGATGGTGGGACCCAGTACTTC; cdr3_aa: CASSLLSSDGGTQYF
clone_size: -; d_call: -; j_call: TRBJ1-6; v_call: TRBV6-6; cdr3_nt: TGTGCCAGCAGTTTGGTAAATTCACCCCTCCACTTT; cdr3_aa: CASSLVNSPLHF
clone_size: -; d_call: -; j_call: TRBJ2-2; v_call: TRBV9; cdr3_nt: TGTGCCAGCAGCGTAGCGGGGGACGGCTCCACCGGGGAGCTGTTTTTT; cdr3_aa: CASSVAGDGSTGELFF
clone_size: -; d_call: -; j_call: TRBJ1-1; v_call: TRBV19; cdr3_nt: TGTGCCAGTAGTATACTCAAGTTGTGGAACACTGAAGCTTTCTTT; cdr3_aa: CASSILKLWNTEAFF
clone_size: -; d_call: -; j_call: TRBJ1-1; v_call: TRBV19; cdr3_nt: TGTGCCAGTAGTATAGTCATGGGGCAGGGTGAAGCTTTCTTT; cdr3_aa: CASSIVMGQGEAFF
clone_size: -; d_call: TRBD1; j_call: TRBJ1-2; v_call: TRBV30; cdr3_nt: TGTGCCTGGAGTCTTGACAGGGGTATAAGTGGCTACACCTTC; cdr3_aa: CAWSLDRGISGYTF
clone_size: -; d_call: -; j_call: TRBJ2-3; v_call: TRBV29-1; cdr3_nt: TGCAGCGTGATGAAGGGGTTGACAGATACGCAGTATTTT; cdr3_aa: CSVMKGLTDTQYF
clone_size: -; d_call: -; j_call: TRBJ2-7; v_call: TRBV27; cdr3_nt: TGTGCCAGCAGTTTATCGGTCGGCGGCTCCTACGAGCAGTACTTC; cdr3_aa: CASSLSVGGSYEQYF
clone_size: -; d_call: -; j_call: TRBJ2-1; v_call: TRBV5-5; cdr3_nt: TGTGCCAGCAGCTTTGCAGGAGGGACCTCCTACAATGAGCAGTTCTTC; cdr3_aa: CASSFAGGTSYNEQFF
clone_size: -; d_call: -; j_call: TRBJ2-5; v_call: TRBV7-9; cdr3_nt: TGTGCCAGCAGCTTTAGTAGCCCGACCCGAGCATACTTC; cdr3_aa: CASSFSSPTRAYF
clone_size: medium-sized; d_call: -; j_call: TRBJ2-3; v_call: TRBV15; cdr3_nt: TGTGCCACCAGCAGAGGAATACCCTCAGATACGCAGTATTTT; cdr3_aa: CATSRGIPSDTQYF
clone_size: -; d_call: -; j_call: TRBJ2-3; v_call: TRBV9; cdr3_nt: TGTGCCAGCAGCGTACTAGGAGATACGCAGTATTTT; cdr3_aa: CASSVLGDTQYF
clone_size: -; d_call: -; j_call: TRBJ2-3; v_call: TRBV7-7; cdr3_nt: TGTGCCAGCAGCGACAGCGGGGATACGCAGTATTTT; cdr3_aa: CASSDSGDTQYF
clone_size: -; d_call: TRBD1; j_call: TRBJ1-6; v_call: TRBV7-3; cdr3_nt: TGTGCCAGCAGCCTCCGGGACAGGGGTTCACCCCTCCACTTT; cdr3_aa: CASSLRDRGSPLHF
clone_size: -; d_call: -; j_call: TRBJ2-1; v_call: TRBV9; cdr3_nt: TGTGCCAGCAGCCCCAGTAGGGTAGGTGGGGGGGCCGACAATGAGCAGTTCTTC; cdr3_aa: CASSPSRVGGGADNEQFF
clone_size: -; d_call: -; j_call: TRBJ2-7; v_call: TRBV30; cdr3_nt: TGTGCCTGGAGTGTAGGTGCCGGAACCTACGAGCAGTACTTC; cdr3_aa: CAWSVGAGTYEQYF
clone_size: -; d_call: TRBD1; j_call: TRBJ2-2; v_call: TRBV4-2; cdr3_nt: TGTGCCAGCAGCCAAGGTCCGGGGCAGGGGGCATTTTTGACCGGGGAGCTGTTTTTT; cdr3_aa: CASSQGPGQGAFLTGELFF
clone_size: -; d_call: -; j_call: TRBJ2-3; v_call: TRBV7-2; cdr3_nt: TGTGCCAGCAGCTTGGGGTTGTGGGAAGATACGCAGTATTTT; cdr3_aa: CASSLGLWEDTQYF
clone_size: -; d_call: -; j_call: TRBJ1-3; v_call: TRBV5-1; cdr3_nt: TGCGCCAGCAGCTTTATAGGAGAGGGAAACACCATATATTTT; cdr3_aa: CASSFIGEGNTIYF
clone_size: -; d_call: -; j_call: TRBJ1-2; v_call: TRBV6-6; cdr3_nt: TGTGCCAGCAGTCGCCAGGGGTTCAACCACTATGGCTACACCTTC; cdr3_aa: CASSRQGFNHYGYTF
clone_size: -; d_call: TRBD1; j_call: TRBJ2-6; v_call: TRBV2; cdr3_nt: TGTGCCAGCAGTGACGGGGGTGGGACAGGGGTCTCTGGGGCCAACGTCCTGACTTTC; cdr3_aa: CASSDGGGTGVSGANVLTF
clone_size: -; d_call: TRBD2; j_call: TRBJ2-1; v_call: TRBV7-3; cdr3_nt: TGTGCCAGCAGCTTAACCGGGACTACCTCCTACAATGAGCAGTTCTTC; cdr3_aa: CASSLTGTTSYNEQFF
clone_size: -; d_call: -; j_call: TRBJ2-2; v_call: TRBV5-1; cdr3_nt: TGCGCCAGCAGCGGATACAGGCCCGGGGAGCTGTTTTTT; cdr3_aa: CASSGYRPGELFF
clone_size: -; d_call: -; j_call: TRBJ2-4; v_call: TRBV28; cdr3_nt: TGTGCCAGCAGTTTTTTACAGGGTGGTGACATTCAGTACTTC; cdr3_aa: CASSFLQGGDIQYF
clone_size: -; d_call: -; j_call: TRBJ2-3; v_call: TRBV18; cdr3_nt: TGTGCCAGCTCACCCGCTAGTTCCACAGATACGCAGTATTTT; cdr3_aa: CASSPASSTDTQYF
clone_size: -; d_call: -; j_call: TRBJ2-4; v_call: TRBV2; cdr3_nt: TGTGCCAGCAGGGGGCAGGTTGTAAACATTCAGTACTTC; cdr3_aa: CASRGQVVNIQYF
clone_size: -; d_call: TRBD2; j_call: TRBJ2-4; v_call: TRBV9; cdr3_nt: TGTGCCAGCAGCGCCTTAGCGGGGGCCGGCGCCAAAAACATTCAGTACTTC; cdr3_aa: CASSALAGAGAKNIQYF
clone_size: -; d_call: TRBD2; j_call: TRBJ2-5; v_call: TRBV5-4; cdr3_nt: TGTGCCAGCAGCTTGGACTCAGGCGGGGGGCAAGAGACCCAGTACTTC; cdr3_aa: CASSLDSGGGQETQYF
clone_size: -; d_call: TRBD2; j_call: TRBJ2-3; v_call: TRBV7-3; cdr3_nt: TGTGCCAGCAGCCGAGCGGGACCCAACACAGATACGCAGTATTTT; cdr3_aa: CASSRAGPNTDTQYF
clone_size: -; d_call: -; j_call: TRBJ1-1; v_call: TRBV30; cdr3_nt: TGTGCCTGGAGGCGGGGGTCGAACACTGAAGCTTTCTTT; cdr3_aa: CAWRRGSNTEAFF
clone_size: -; d_call: -; j_call: TRBJ1-1; v_call: TRBV4-3; cdr3_nt: TGCGCCAGCAGCCCTGGACGGATGAACACTGAAGCTTTCTTT; cdr3_aa: CASSPGRMNTEAFF
clone_size: -; d_call: TRBD1; j_call: TRBJ2-3; v_call: TRBV11-2; cdr3_nt: TGTGCCAGCAGACAAGGACAGGGGAGACCTCGGTTCGGAGATACGCAGTATTTT; cdr3_aa: CASRQGQGRPRFGDTQYF
clone_size: -; d_call: TRBD2; j_call: TRBJ2-5; v_call: TRBV5-1; cdr3_nt: TGCGCCAGCAGAATGGGAGAGGTACTAGCGGTGGAGACCCAGTACTTC; cdr3_aa: CASRMGEVLAVETQYF
clone_size: -; d_call: TRBD2; j_call: TRBJ2-3; v_call: TRBV5-1; cdr3_nt: TGCGCCAGCAGCTTCGGACTAGCGACAGATACGCAGTATTTT; cdr3_aa: CASSFGLATDTQYF
clone_size: -; d_call: -; j_call: TRBJ2-5; v_call: TRBV10-3; cdr3_nt: TGTGCCATCGGGGTTTCGGGCGAAGAGACCCAGTACTTC; cdr3_aa: CAIGVSGEETQYF
clone_size: -; d_call: TRBD1; j_call: TRBJ1-4; v_call: TRBV6-6; cdr3_nt: TGTGCCAGCAGTTACTCGGACAGGAAATGGGAAAAACTGTTTTTT; cdr3_aa: CASSYSDRKWEKLFF
clone_size: -; d_call: -; j_call: TRBJ2-1; v_call: TRBV11-3; cdr3_nt: TGTGCCAGCAGCTTCCAGGTAGAACTTGAGCAGTTCTTC; cdr3_aa: CASSFQVELEQFF
clone_size: once; d_call: -; j_call: TRBJ2-7; v_call: TRBV4-2; cdr3_nt: TGTGCCAGCAGCCAAGGGCAGGGTTCCTACGAGCAGTACTTC; cdr3_aa: CASSQGQGSYEQYF
clone_size: -; d_call: TRBD2; j_call: TRBJ2-7; v_call: TRBV7-9; cdr3_nt: TGTGCCAGCAGGGAACTAGCGGCCCACGAGCAGTACTTC; cdr3_aa: CASRELAAHEQYF
clone_size: -; d_call: TRBD1; j_call: TRBJ1-1; v_call: TRBV19; cdr3_nt: TGTGCCAGTAGCCCCAGCAGGGGGTCAGGCACTGAAGCTTTCTTT; cdr3_aa: CASSPSRGSGTEAFF
clone_size: -; d_call: -; j_call: TRBJ1-1; v_call: TRBV7-9; cdr3_nt: TGTGCCAGCAGCTTAGTTAGAGTAGAAGCTTTCTTT; cdr3_aa: CASSLVRVEAFF
clone_size: -; d_call: -; j_call: TRBJ1-5; v_call: TRBV11-2; cdr3_nt: TGTGCCAGCAGTCCGGACAGTAATAGCAATCAGCCCCAGCATTTT; cdr3_aa: CASSPDSNSNQPQHF
clone_size: -; d_call: -; j_call: TRBJ1-2; v_call: TRBV14; cdr3_nt: TGTGCCAGCAGCCTACAGGGTTTCAATGGCTACACCTTC; cdr3_aa: CASSLQGFNGYTF
clone_size: -; d_call: -; j_call: TRBJ2-7; v_call: TRBV25-1; cdr3_nt: TGTGCCAGCAGTGAATCGGGGACGGATTCCTACGAGCAGTACTTC; cdr3_aa: CASSESGTDSYEQYF
clone_size: -; d_call: -; j_call: TRBJ1-1; v_call: TRBV27; cdr3_nt: TGTGCCAGCAGTTTAGGGGGGCACACTGAAGCTTTCTTT; cdr3_aa: CASSLGGHTEAFF
clone_size: once; d_call: TRBD1; j_call: TRBJ2-1; v_call: TRBV27; cdr3_nt: TGTGCCAGCAGTTTACAGGGGGTGGACAATGAGCAGTTCTTC; cdr3_aa: CASSLQGVDNEQFF
clone_size: -; d_call: -; j_call: TRBJ2-3; v_call: TRBV9; cdr3_nt: TGTGCCAGCAGCGGGGGATACCCAGATACGCAGTATTTT; cdr3_aa: CASSGGYPDTQYF
clone_size: -; d_call: -; j_call: TRBJ1-4; v_call: TRBV5-1; cdr3_nt: TGCGCCAGCAGCTTGCAGGGAACTAATGAAAAACTGTTTTTT; cdr3_aa: CASSLQGTNEKLFF
clone_size: -; d_call: TRBD1; j_call: TRBJ1-1; v_call: TRBV6-1; cdr3_nt: TGTGCCAGCAGCCGACAGACAGGGCAGTGGGAAGCTTTCTTT; cdr3_aa: CASSRQTGQWEAFF
clone_size: once; d_call: -; j_call: TRBJ2-1; v_call: TRBV5-8; cdr3_nt: TGTGCCAGCAGCCCCGAACAGATTTCGACCTACAATGAGCAGTTCTTC; cdr3_aa: CASSPEQISTYNEQFF
clone_size: -; d_call: -; j_call: TRBJ1-4; v_call: TRBV6-5; cdr3_nt: TGTGCCAGCAGCGCCCGGGAGAATGAAAAACTGTTTTTT; cdr3_aa: CASSARENEKLFF
clone_size: -; d_call: TRBD1; j_call: TRBJ2-7; v_call: TRBV30; cdr3_nt: TGTGCCTGGAACTTAGACAGGGTCGAGCAGTACTTC; cdr3_aa: CAWNLDRVEQYF